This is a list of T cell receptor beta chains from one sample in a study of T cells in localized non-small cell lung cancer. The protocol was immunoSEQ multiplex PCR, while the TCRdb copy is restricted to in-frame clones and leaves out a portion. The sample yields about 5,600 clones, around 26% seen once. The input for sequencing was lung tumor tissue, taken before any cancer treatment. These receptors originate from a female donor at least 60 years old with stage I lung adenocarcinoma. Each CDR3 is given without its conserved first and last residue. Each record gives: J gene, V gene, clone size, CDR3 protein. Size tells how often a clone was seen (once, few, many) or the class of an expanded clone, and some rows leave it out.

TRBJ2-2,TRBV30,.,AWGSLGLAGGELF
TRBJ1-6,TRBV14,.,ASSQGWANSPLH
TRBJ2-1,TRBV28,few,ASSPGTRSYNEQF
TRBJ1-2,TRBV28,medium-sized,ASSLWGQNYGYT
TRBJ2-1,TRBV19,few,ASLQISGTRNEQF
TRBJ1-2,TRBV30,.,AWSVPTGGYT
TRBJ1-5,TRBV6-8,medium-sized,ASSQHPGGQPQH
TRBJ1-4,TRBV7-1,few,ASSPTTRNEKLF
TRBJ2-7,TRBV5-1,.,ASSTGNIPYEQY
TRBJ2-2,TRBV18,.,ASSPRPGDTGELF
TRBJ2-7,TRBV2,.,ASKAASSTHEQY
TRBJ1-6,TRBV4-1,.,ASSGTYNPRESPLH
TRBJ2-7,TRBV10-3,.,AISDMTSGGYEQY
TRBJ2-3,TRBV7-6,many,ASSLASGGTSGDADTQY
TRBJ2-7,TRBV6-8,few,ASSRTGARGYEQY
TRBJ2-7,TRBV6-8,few,ASSKGTSGGYEQY
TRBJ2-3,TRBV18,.,ASSPQTGITDTQY
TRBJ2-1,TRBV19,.,ASSRKRSGRPYNEQF
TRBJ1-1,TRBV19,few,ASIQTGGTEAF
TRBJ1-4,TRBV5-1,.,ASSLGLGQTPTNEKLF
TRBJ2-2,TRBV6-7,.,ASTVLAGVPGELF
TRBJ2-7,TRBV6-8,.,ASSVYGTGGFEQY
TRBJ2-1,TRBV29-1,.,SPPRGRGLREQF
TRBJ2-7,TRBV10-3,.,AISESRERSYEQY
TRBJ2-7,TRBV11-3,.,ASSLGGTSYEQY
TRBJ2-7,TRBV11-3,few,ASSLSRLAYEQY
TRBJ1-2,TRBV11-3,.,ASSLGGTSYGYT
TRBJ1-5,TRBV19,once,ASSKTGGEPQH
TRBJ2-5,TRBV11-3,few,ASSLPSLGLGETQY
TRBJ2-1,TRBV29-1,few,SVEDGWASNEQF
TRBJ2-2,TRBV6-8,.,ASSYPGASGAPGELF
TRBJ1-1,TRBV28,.,ASSSETGEKNTEAF
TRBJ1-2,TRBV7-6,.,ASSPPSVQGPGYT